The 28 T cell receptor beta chains listed next were all sequenced from one sample in a study of CD8 T cells in ankylosing spondylitis. TCRdb re-derived calls from the 5' RACE reads in MiXCR, one entry per CDR3 protein. Among more than 95,000 distinct CDR3 sequences listed, about 8% were seen once. Sequencing used blood, either unsorted or a sorted T cell fraction (not recorded which). Receptors originate from a male donor with ankylosing spondylitis or in good health (not recorded which).

This clonotype has a count of ten or more. The V and J genes are TRBV5-1 and TRBJ2-1; no firm D call. The germline gives CDR1 SGHRS, CDR2 YFSETQ. This CDR3 has 13 amino acids. V dropped 4 bases and J dropped 8 bases, with 13 bases sitting between them. CDR3 amino acids: CASSPSPPDEQFF. The CDR3 DNA is TGCGCCAGCAGCCCAAGCCCCCCAGATGAGCAGTTCTTC.

This clonotype has ten or more counts. The chain combines TRBV20-1 with TRBJ1-2; D is ambiguous. This CDR3 contains 15 residues. The germline V gene has CDR1 DFQATT and CDR2 SNEGSKA (reference sequence). The V and J ends lost 6 bases and 5 bases respectively, with 22 bases between them. The CDR3 coding sequence is TGCAGTGCACGACGGCGGCCGGGGTTAGGATATGGCTACACCTTC. This encodes CSARRRPGLGYGYTF.

This clonotype was counted only a few times. The genes are TRBV6-2 or TRBV6-3 and TRBJ2-4; no firm D call. V gave up 9 bases and J gave up 6 bases, with 15 bases separating them. The CDR3 is made up of 13 amino acids. Looked up from germline, CDR1 is MNHEY and CDR2 is SVGEGT. DNA of the CDR3: TGTGCCAGTCAAGAGTTTGGTGTAAACATTCAGTACTTC. It translates to CASQEFGVNIQYF.

This clonotype has at least ten counts. In nucleotides, the CDR3 is TGCGCCAGCAGCGTTTACAGGGGGCGAGTATCTGGGGCCAACGTCCTGACTTTC. Encoded protein: CASSVYRGRVSGANVLTF. The V and J genes are TRBV5-1 and TRBJ2-6; 9 bases are shared with TRBD1. CDR3 length equals 18 residues. Germline assignment: CDR1 SGHRS and CDR2 YFSETQ. The V and J ends lost 4 bases and 1 base, in that order; junction bases with no gene match: 9. The complete variable domain, with remaining parts taken from reference TRBV5-1 and TRBJ2-6, reads KAGVTQTPRYLIKTRGQQVTLSCSPISGHRSVSWYQQTPGQGLQFLFEYFSETQRNKGNFPGRFSGRQFSNSRSEMNVSTLELGDSALYLCASSVYRGRVSGANVLTFGAGSRLTVL.

This clonotype was picked up many times. The CDR3 sequence: CASSLWRPTGSYEQYF. Here the CDR3 DNA reads TGTGCCAGCAGCTTGTGGCGCCCCACAGGATCCTACGAGCAGTACTTC. The chain carries TRBV5-6 and TRBJ2-7; tentative D call: TRBD1 (5 bases). V was cut by 1 base and J by 1 base, with 15 bases left in between. The germline CDR1 and CDR2 sequences are SGHDT and YYEEEE. The CDR3 extends over 16 amino acids.

The table lists this clonotype with many counts. The rearrangement joins TRBV7-8 to TRBJ2-4, with 7 bases that match TRBD2. Germline V lookup: CDR1 SGHVS, CDR2 FQNEAQ. After removal of 2 bases from V and 8 bases from J, the junction contained 12 bases not matched to a gene. This CDR3 has 16 residues. In DNA form, the CDR3 reads TGTGCCAGCAGCTTATCCCGGAGCGGGATAAGAGACATTCAGTACTTC. Amino acid sequence: CASSLSRSGIRDIQYF.

The table lists this clonotype with many counts. The V and J genes are TRBV20-1 and TRBJ2-7; no firm D call. The CDR3 totals 13 residues. Germline V gene sequence: CDR1 DFQATT, CDR2 SNEGSKA (reference sequence). V shed 4 bases and J shed 1 base, with 11 bases lying between them. The CDR3 spells CSATPPPSYEQYF. The CDR3 region has the DNA TGCAGTGCTACCCCACCACCATCCTACGAGCAGTACTTC.

This clonotype was observed at least ten times. The rearrangement uses TRBV9 and TRBJ1-1; D is unclear. V lost 0 bases and J lost 8, with 14 bases in between. This CDR3 is built from 14 residues. Germline V gene lookup returns CDR1 SGDLS and CDR2 YYNGEE. The DNA of the CDR3 is TGTGCCAGCAGCGTAGCTGACTGGGCCGAAGAAGCTTTCTTT. This codes for CASSVADWAEEAFF.

This clonotype has a count of ten or more. One junction end does not reproduce the germline sequence, and a read error may be involved. The V call is TRBV7-7, the J call TRBJ2-7, with 9 bases identical to TRBD2. The germline CDR1 and CDR2 sequences are SSHAT and FNYEAQ (reference sequence). This CDR3 spans 15 amino acids. The CDR3 loop is CASSLRASGVDEQYF. DNA for the CDR3: TGTGCTAGCAGCTTACGGGCTAGCGGGGTCGACGAGCAGTACTTC.

This chain connects TRBV6-5 to TRBJ1-4, with D perhaps matching TRBD1 (6 bases). V was pared by 0 bases and J by 5 bases, with 19 bases between. The CDR3 loop spans 18 amino acids. Looked up from germline, CDR1 is MNHEY and CDR2 is SVGAGI. CDR3 sequence reads: CASSYSVTSTGRNEKLFF. In nucleotides, the CDR3 is TGTGCCAGCAGTTACTCCGTTACTTCCACAGGGAGAAATGAAAAACTGTTTTTT.

This clonotype showed up many times. The chain is built from TRBV20-1 and TRBJ2-7; 8 nucleotides agree with TRBD1. The junction had 11 bases not matched to a gene; V was cut back by 6 bases and J by 7 bases. The CDR3 is 13 residues long. CDR1 is DFQATT, CDR2 SNEGSKA, per germline (reference sequence). CDR3 sequence: CSAGRQGLKEQYF. Written as DNA, the CDR3 is TGCAGTGCCGGGAGACAGGGGCTAAAGGAGCAGTACTTC.

This clonotype was counted ten times or more. This chain links TRBV7-2 with TRBJ1-5; 10 nucleotides line up with TRBD1. This CDR3 comprises 16 residues. J lost 5 bases, V lost 1 base, and 5 bases had no gene match. The V gene's germline CDR1 is SGHTA and CDR2 FQGNSA. The CDR3: CASSLGQGASYQPQHF. For the CDR3, the DNA is TGTGCCAGCAGCTTAGGACAGGGGGCCTCGTATCAGCCCCAGCATTTT.

This clonotype was observed a handful of times. The J gene is TRBJ2-7, the V gene TRBV9; D could derive from TRBD1 or TRBD2 (5 bases each). The CDR3 contains 14 residues. The V and J ends lost 4 bases and 5 bases respectively, with 16 bases between them. Germline lookup yields CDR1 SGDLS and CDR2 YYNGEE. The CDR3 protein is CASSTGLPWDEQYF. CDR3 DNA: TGTGCCAGCAGCACAGGACTGCCGTGGGACGAGCAGTACTTC.

This clonotype was recorded at least ten times. V is TRBV4-2 and J is TRBJ2-2; 9 positions match TRBD2. CDR1 is LGHNA, CDR2 YNFKEQ, per germline. CDR3 size: 16 residues. V shed 0 bases and J 4 bases; nucleotides not matched to a gene: 3. This CDR3 reads CASSQDRLAVTGELFF. The CDR3 bases are TGTGCCAGCAGCCAAGATAGACTAGCGGTCACCGGGGAGCTGTTTTTT.

This clonotype was seen repeatedly, ten times or more. The chain couples TRBV5-1 to TRBJ1-2; D is undetermined. V was shortened by 5 bases and J by 0 bases, with 14 bases between the two germline ends. Looked up from germline, CDR1 is SGHRS and CDR2 is YFSETQ. The CDR3 loop spans 15 amino acids. CDR3 sequence (DNA): TGCGCCAGCAGACGGACGCCGACTTCTAACTATGGCTACACCTTC. Amino acid sequence: CASRRTPTSNYGYTF. The variable domain in full, with the rest retrieved from reference TRBV5-1 and TRBJ1-2, is KAGVTQTPRYLIKTRGQQVTLSCSPISGHRSVSWYQQTPGQGLQFLFEYFSETQRNKGNFPGRFSGRQFSNSRSEMNVSTLELGDSALYLCASRRTPTSNYGYTFGSGTRLTVV.

This clonotype was detected ten times or more. The chain uses TRBV5-6 and TRBJ2-3; no clear D gene. Trimming took 1 base from V and 6 from J, leaving 15 bases between them. Germline values: CDR1 SGHDT, CDR2 YYEEEE. The CDR3 runs 15 residues. The DNA of the CDR3 is TGTGCCAGCAGCTTGAAGGATACCGGTGGGGATACGCAGTATTTT. Translating it yields CASSLKDTGGDTQYF.

The chain is built from TRBV2 and TRBJ2-2, with 10 bases lining up with TRBD1. This CDR3 is 14 amino acids long. Germline V gene data show CDR1 as SNHLY and CDR2 as FYNNEI. V shed 6 bases and J 4 bases; nucleotides not matched to a gene: 2. In DNA, the CDR3 is TGTGCCAGCAGCTGGACAGGGGGCACCGGGGAGCTGTTTTTT. This translates into CASSWTGGTGELFF.

This clonotype showed up many times. Germline is not matched at one junction end, which may reflect a read error. The genes are TRBV9 and TRBJ1-2; perhaps TRBD1 as D (5 bases). CDR3 size: 17 residues. CDR1 and CDR2 from the germline V gene are SGDLS and YYNGEE. CDR3 bases: TGTGCCAGCAGCGGAAGTACAGGCCCAGTACACGGGGAGCCCTTCGCCTTC. Its translation is CASSGSTGPVHGEPFAF.

This clonotype was recorded at least ten times. CDR3 nucleotides: TGCGCCAGCAGCTTGGACCAGGGGGCGGGGGAGACCCAGTACTTC. Translation gives CASSLDQGAGETQYF. The chain couples TRBV5-1 to TRBJ2-5; 8 nucleotides agree with TRBD1. Trimming at V came to 0 bases and at J to 5 bases, leaving 6 bases not matched to a gene. CDR1 and CDR2 from the germline V gene are SGHRS and YFSETQ. This CDR3 region has 15 residues.

This clonotype was detected ten times or more. The V call is TRBV29-1, the J call TRBJ2-3, with D tentatively TRBD2 (5 bases). The CDR3 length is 12 residues. Germline V lookup: CDR1 SQVTM, CDR2 ANQGSEA. CDR3 sequence: CTYVSRRDTQYF. The CDR3 DNA reads TGCACCTATGTGTCCCGGAGGGATACGCAGTATTTT.

This clonotype has a count of ten or more. This chain uses TRBV2 with TRBJ1-5, with D possibly being TRBD1 (5 bases). Germline CDR1 reads SNHLY; CDR2 reads FYNNEI. The CDR3 is 14 residues long. Deletions cut 7 bases from V and 6 bases from J, with 16 bases between. CDR3: CASIGQGGGQPQHF. In DNA, the CDR3 is TGTGCCAGCATTGGTCAGGGCGGTGGTCAGCCCCAGCATTTT.

This clonotype was picked up many times. This chain links TRBV6-5 with TRBJ2-1; 10 bases match TRBD2. CDR1 MNHEY and CDR2 SVGAGI come from the germline V gene. There are 16 residues in the CDR3. V shed 0 bases and J 4 bases; nucleotides not matched to a gene: 3. DNA of the CDR3: TGTGCCAGCAGTTACTCGAGAGCGGGGGGGTACAATGAGCAGTTCTTC. It translates to CASSYSRAGGYNEQFF.

This clonotype has just a few counts. The chain is built from TRBV19 and TRBJ1-6; no firm D call. The CDR3 runs 13 residues. Germline CDR1 reads LNHDA; CDR2 reads SQIVND (reference sequence). V was shortened by 5 bases and J by 7 bases, with 9 bases between the two germline ends. The CDR3 DNA reads as TGTGCCAGTAGTGACCGGGCGAATTCACCCCTCCACTTT. Protein product: CASSDRANSPLHF.

This clonotype was recorded many times. The gene calls are TRBV7-2 and TRBJ2-7, with 7 bases identical to TRBD2. The germline gives CDR1 SGHTA, CDR2 FQGNSA. The CDR3 consists of 16 residues. V lost 1 base, J lost 0 bases, and 6 bases stayed unmatched. The CDR3 region has the DNA TGTGCCAGCAGCTTAGTTGCGGGAGTTCTCTCCTACGAGCAGTACTTC. It codes for CASSLVAGVLSYEQYF.

At least ten counts were recorded for this clonotype. This CDR3 reads CASSPGGVTRLSEAFF. DNA of the CDR3: TGTGCCAGCAGCCCTGGAGGGGTGACAAGGCTCTCTGAAGCTTTCTTT. The chain recombines TRBV7-6 with TRBJ1-1; possibly TRBD1 for D (5 bases). Germline values: CDR1 SGHVS, CDR2 FNYEAQ. V was shortened by 5 bases and J by 6 bases, with 22 bases between the two germline ends. The CDR3 loop spans 16 amino acids.

This clonotype was seen ten or more times. The rearrangement joins TRBV20-1 to TRBJ1-1; D possibly corresponds to TRBD1 (5 bases). The CDR3 extends over 13 amino acids. V dropped 1 base and J dropped 4 bases, with 10 bases sitting between them. CDR1 DFQATT and CDR2 SNEGSKA come from the germline V gene (reference sequence). CDR3 DNA sequence: TGCAGTGCTAGAGGGGCGAGGGGCACTGAAGCTTTCTTT. Translated, it gives CSARGARGTEAFF.

The sample holds many counts of this clonotype. The chain couples TRBV6-1 to TRBJ2-2; D is possibly TRBD2 (5 bases). Germline assignment: CDR1 MNHNS and CDR2 SASEGT. V was shortened by 4 bases and J by 0 bases, with 6 bases between the two germline ends. This CDR3 spans 14 amino acids. CDR3 nucleotides: TGTGCCAGCAGTGTCGGGGCGAACACCGGGGAGCTGTTTTTT. It specifies CASSVGANTGELFF.

This clonotype was recorded at least ten times. The chain recombines TRBV7-8 with TRBJ1-5; 8 bases match TRBD1. Trimming at V came to 5 bases and at J to 7 bases, leaving 7 bases not matched to a gene. The length of the CDR3 is 14 residues. Germline CDR1 and CDR2: SGHVS and FQNEAQ. The CDR3 loop reads CASSPRTGNQPQHF. CDR3 nucleotides: TGTGCCAGCAGCCCCCGGACAGGGAACCAGCCCCAGCATTTT.